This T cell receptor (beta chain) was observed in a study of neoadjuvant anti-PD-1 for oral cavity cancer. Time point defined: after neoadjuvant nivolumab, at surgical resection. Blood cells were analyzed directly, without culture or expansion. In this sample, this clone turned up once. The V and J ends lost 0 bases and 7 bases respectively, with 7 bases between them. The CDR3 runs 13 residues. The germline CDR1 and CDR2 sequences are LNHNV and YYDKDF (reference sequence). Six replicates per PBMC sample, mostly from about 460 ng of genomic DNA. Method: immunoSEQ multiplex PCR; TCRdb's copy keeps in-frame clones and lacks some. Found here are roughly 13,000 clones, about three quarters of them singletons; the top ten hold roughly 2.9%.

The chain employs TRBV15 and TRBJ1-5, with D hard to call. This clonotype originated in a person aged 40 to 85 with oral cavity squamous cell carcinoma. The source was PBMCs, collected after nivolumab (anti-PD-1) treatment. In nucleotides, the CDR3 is TGTGCCACCAGCAGAGACTTTATCCAGCCCCAGCATTTT. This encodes CATSRDFIQPQHF.